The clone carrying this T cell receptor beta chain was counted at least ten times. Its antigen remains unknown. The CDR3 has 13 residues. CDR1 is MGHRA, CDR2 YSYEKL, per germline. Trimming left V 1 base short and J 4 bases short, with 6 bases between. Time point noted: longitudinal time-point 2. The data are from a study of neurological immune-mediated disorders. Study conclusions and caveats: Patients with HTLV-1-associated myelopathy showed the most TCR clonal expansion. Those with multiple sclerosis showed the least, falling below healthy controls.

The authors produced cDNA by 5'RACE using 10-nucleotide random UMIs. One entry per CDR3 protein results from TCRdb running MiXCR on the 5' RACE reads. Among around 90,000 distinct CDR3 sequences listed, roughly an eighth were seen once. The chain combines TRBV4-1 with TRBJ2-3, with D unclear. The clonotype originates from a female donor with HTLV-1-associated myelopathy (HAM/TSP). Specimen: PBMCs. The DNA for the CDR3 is TGCGCCAGCAGCCAAGTTTCATCAGATACGCAGTATTTT. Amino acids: CASSQVSSDTQYF.